These T cell receptor beta chains were read from a single sample in a study of shared clonotypes between healthy human individuals. Profiled with immunoSEQ multiplex PCR; TCRdb holds only in-frame clones, not every one. The sample contains roughly 2.5 million clones, 90% to 95% of which appear only once. Sequencing was performed on naive CD4+ T cells sorted from blood. The receptors stem from a man younger than 35 in good health. Both conserved end residues are part of each CDR3. D genes are given only for firm matches. Clone sizes are given selectively: once, few, many, or a class where the clone is expanded.

clone_size: .; d_call: .; v_call: TRBV30; j_call: TRBJ1-6; cdr3_nt: TGTGCCTGGAGTGTCGGGGCGGGTATGGGGGGCGGTTCACCCCTCCACTTT; cdr3_aa: CAWSVGAGMGGGSPLHF
clone_size: .; d_call: .; v_call: TRBV18; j_call: TRBJ2-3; cdr3_nt: TGTGCCAGCTCACCACCCAATGGAGATACGCAGTATTTT; cdr3_aa: CASSPPNGDTQYF
clone_size: .; d_call: .; v_call: TRBV7-8; j_call: TRBJ2-5; cdr3_nt: TGTGCCAGCAGCGTAGGACCGTGGGCACCTGACTTC; cdr3_aa: CASSVGPWAPDF
clone_size: .; d_call: TRBD1; v_call: TRBV7-8; j_call: TRBJ2-2; cdr3_nt: TGTGCCAGCAACCGGGACAGGGTCGCTGCGAACACCGGGGAGCTGTTTTTT; cdr3_aa: CASNRDRVAANTGELFF
clone_size: .; d_call: .; v_call: TRBV4-1; j_call: TRBJ2-1; cdr3_nt: TGCGCCAGCAGCCAAGATCCCAGGGGAAGCTCCTACAATGAGCAGTTCTTC; cdr3_aa: CASSQDPRGSSYNEQFF
clone_size: .; d_call: .; v_call: TRBV30; j_call: TRBJ2-1; cdr3_nt: TGTGCCTGGAGTGTTAGGGGGGCTCGGAATGAGCAGTTCTTC; cdr3_aa: CAWSVRGARNEQFF
clone_size: few; d_call: .; v_call: TRBV5-1; j_call: TRBJ2-3; cdr3_nt: TGCGCCAGCAGCTTGCCAGGTACAGATACGCAGTATTTT; cdr3_aa: CASSLPGTDTQYF
clone_size: once; d_call: .; v_call: TRBV10-2; j_call: TRBJ1-5; cdr3_nt: TGCGCCAGCAGACCTGTCCCCGGGCCTAATAGCAATCAGCCCCAGCATTTT; cdr3_aa: CASRPVPGPNSNQPQHF
clone_size: .; d_call: .; v_call: TRBV19; j_call: TRBJ1-5; cdr3_nt: TGTGCCAGTAGACGTACAGGGACCCAAGATCAGCCCCAGCATTTT; cdr3_aa: CASRRTGTQDQPQHF
clone_size: .; d_call: .; v_call: TRBV5-1; j_call: TRBJ2-1; cdr3_nt: TGCGCCAGCAGCTTGTCAAGGGGGGGATCCTACAATGAGCAGTTCTTC; cdr3_aa: CASSLSRGGSYNEQFF
clone_size: .; d_call: .; v_call: TRBV5-4; j_call: TRBJ2-3; cdr3_nt: TGTGCCAGCACAGGGACGCCCAGCACAGATACGCAGTATTTT; cdr3_aa: CASTGTPSTDTQYF
clone_size: .; d_call: TRBD2; v_call: TRBV5-1; j_call: TRBJ2-5; cdr3_nt: TGCGCCAGCAGCACCGGACTAGCGCAAGAGACCCAGTACTTC; cdr3_aa: CASSTGLAQETQYF
clone_size: once; d_call: .; v_call: TRBV5-1; j_call: TRBJ2-1; cdr3_nt: TGCGCCAGCAGCCCCATCCGGGACGGAACCTACAATGAGCAGTTCTTC; cdr3_aa: CASSPIRDGTYNEQFF
clone_size: .; d_call: TRBD2; v_call: TRBV27; j_call: TRBJ2-5; cdr3_nt: TGTGCCAGCAGCACCTGGGGGGGAGGCGAGACCCAGTACTTC; cdr3_aa: CASSTWGGGETQYF
clone_size: .; d_call: .; v_call: TRBV6-6; j_call: TRBJ1-1; cdr3_nt: TGTGCCAGCACCTCGGCGCCCAGGGAGAGGGCTGAAGCTTTCTTT; cdr3_aa: CASTSAPRERAEAFF
clone_size: .; d_call: .; v_call: TRBV19; j_call: TRBJ2-2; cdr3_nt: TGTGCCAGTAGTGGACGGGTTCGGGCCGGGGAGCTGTTTTTT; cdr3_aa: CASSGRVRAGELFF
clone_size: .; d_call: .; v_call: TRBV7-2; j_call: TRBJ1-5; cdr3_nt: TGTGCCAGCAGCTTACACCCTGCGGGGTCAGGCAATCAGCCCCAGCATTTT; cdr3_aa: CASSLHPAGSGNQPQHF
clone_size: .; d_call: .; v_call: TRBV28; j_call: TRBJ2-7; cdr3_nt: TGTGCCAGCAGTTTAGCGTTGCGGTTTAGAGAGCAGTACTTC; cdr3_aa: CASSLALRFREQYF
clone_size: .; d_call: TRBD1; v_call: TRBV10-3; j_call: TRBJ2-2; cdr3_nt: TGTGCCATCAGTAAAGACAGGGGAGGCATCGGGGAGCTGTTTTTT; cdr3_aa: CAISKDRGGIGELFF
clone_size: .; d_call: .; v_call: TRBV6-5; j_call: TRBJ1-2; cdr3_nt: TGTGCCAGCAGTCGGGGTCCGGGACTCCAAACTGGCTACACCTTC; cdr3_aa: CASSRGPGLQTGYTF
clone_size: few; d_call: .; v_call: TRBV4-2; j_call: TRBJ2-7; cdr3_nt: TGTGCCAGCAGCCAAGATAGGGCAGTGAGAACCTACGAGCAGTACTTC; cdr3_aa: CASSQDRAVRTYEQYF
clone_size: .; d_call: .; v_call: TRBV10-1; j_call: TRBJ2-1; cdr3_nt: TGCGCCAGCAGTGAATTCCTAACCGGGAGAGGCGAGCAGTTCTTC; cdr3_aa: CASSEFLTGRGEQFF
clone_size: .; d_call: TRBD1; v_call: TRBV5-1; j_call: TRBJ1-1; cdr3_nt: TGCGCCAGCAGCCGAGGGGACAGCATGAACACTGAAGCTTTCTTT; cdr3_aa: CASSRGDSMNTEAFF
clone_size: .; d_call: TRBD2; v_call: TRBV5-4; j_call: TRBJ2-7; cdr3_nt: TGTGCCAGCAGCATAGAACTAGCGGGGGGCCCCCTCGAGCAGTACTTC; cdr3_aa: CASSIELAGGPLEQYF
clone_size: .; d_call: .; v_call: TRBV2; j_call: TRBJ2-4; cdr3_nt: TGTGCCAGCAGTGAAGCCCCCCCGCAGGGCCTAGCCAAAAACATTCAGTACTTC; cdr3_aa: CASSEAPPQGLAKNIQYF
clone_size: once; d_call: .; v_call: TRBV5-1; j_call: TRBJ2-3; cdr3_nt: TGCGCCAGCAGCCCCCCTACCGGTAGCACAGATACGCAGTATTTT; cdr3_aa: CASSPPTGSTDTQYF
clone_size: .; d_call: .; v_call: TRBV4-1; j_call: TRBJ1-2; cdr3_nt: TGCGCCAGCAGCCAAGATGCCGAGGGTGACTATGGCTACACCTTC; cdr3_aa: CASSQDAEGDYGYTF
clone_size: .; d_call: .; v_call: TRBV11-3; j_call: TRBJ2-7; cdr3_nt: TGTGCCAGCAGCCGAAAAGCAGGGTCCCACGAGCAGTACTTC; cdr3_aa: CASSRKAGSHEQYF
clone_size: .; d_call: .; v_call: TRBV5-1; j_call: TRBJ1-4; cdr3_nt: TGCGCCAGCAGCCTGGGGGGACCGAACTCCGCCGGAGAAAAACTGTTTTTT; cdr3_aa: CASSLGGPNSAGEKLFF
clone_size: .; d_call: .; v_call: TRBV9; j_call: TRBJ2-5; cdr3_nt: TGTGCCAGCAGCCCTCATCAAAGGGAGACCCAGTACTTC; cdr3_aa: CASSPHQRETQYF
clone_size: .; d_call: .; v_call: TRBV15; j_call: TRBJ2-7; cdr3_nt: TGTGCCACCAGCAGAGATTGGCGAGCAGTAAACTTC; cdr3_aa: CATSRDWRAVNF
clone_size: .; d_call: TRBD1; v_call: TRBV6-5; j_call: TRBJ1-1; cdr3_nt: TGTGCCAGCAGTTTAGGACAGGTGAACACTGAAGCTTTCTTT; cdr3_aa: CASSLGQVNTEAFF
clone_size: .; d_call: .; v_call: TRBV6-1; j_call: TRBJ2-6; cdr3_nt: TGTGCCAGCAGTGAGTTGGGGATCCTCTCGGCCAACGTCCTGACTTTC; cdr3_aa: CASSELGILSANVLTF
clone_size: .; d_call: .; v_call: TRBV7-2; j_call: TRBJ1-4; cdr3_nt: TGTGCCAGCAGCTTATCGCCAGGGACCGGGGGGGAAAAACTGTTTTTT; cdr3_aa: CASSLSPGTGGEKLFF
clone_size: .; d_call: .; v_call: TRBV28; j_call: TRBJ2-7; cdr3_nt: TGTGCCAGCAGTTTAACGGCGGGACAGTCCTCCTACGAGCAGTACTTC; cdr3_aa: CASSLTAGQSSYEQYF
clone_size: .; d_call: TRBD1; v_call: TRBV4-3; j_call: TRBJ2-4; cdr3_nt: TGCGCCAGCAGCCAGCATCGGACAGGGTCCATTTCCTCCAAAAACATTCAGTACTTC; cdr3_aa: CASSQHRTGSISSKNIQYF
clone_size: .; d_call: .; v_call: TRBV5-4; j_call: TRBJ2-3; cdr3_nt: TGTGCCAGCAGCGTCGACCAGGCTAGCACAGATACGCAGTATTTT; cdr3_aa: CASSVDQASTDTQYF
clone_size: .; d_call: .; v_call: TRBV5-1; j_call: TRBJ2-2; cdr3_nt: TGCGCCAGCACCCTGACTGGGTCGAACACCGGGGAGCTGTTTTTT; cdr3_aa: CASTLTGSNTGELFF
clone_size: .; d_call: .; v_call: TRBV2; j_call: TRBJ2-1; cdr3_nt: TGTGCCAGCGATAGGGAAAGCTCCTACAATGAGCAGTTCTTC; cdr3_aa: CASDRESSYNEQFF
clone_size: once; d_call: TRBD1; v_call: TRBV5-4; j_call: TRBJ1-1; cdr3_nt: TGTGCCAGCAGCGTTGGACAGGGAATGAACACTGAAGCTTTCTTT; cdr3_aa: CASSVGQGMNTEAFF
clone_size: few; d_call: .; v_call: TRBV30; j_call: TRBJ1-2; cdr3_nt: TGTGCCTGGAGGCAGGAGCACTATGGCTACACCTTC; cdr3_aa: CAWRQEHYGYTF